This TCR beta chain was captured in a study of technical replicates of blood from a handful of donors. Some clones are missing from TCRdb's copy, which holds only in-frame ones; the method was immunoSEQ multiplex PCR. The sample contains over 50,000 clones, around 97% of which appear only once. A few counts support this clone. Trimming took 6 bases from V and 4 from J, leaving 7 bases between them. The length of the CDR3 is 11 residues. Germline values: CDR1 SNHLY, CDR2 FYNNEI. This TCR was recovered from a human donor in good health. The sample comprised T cells isolated from PBMCs. The chain couples TRBV2 to TRBJ2-7, with D uncertain. The CDR3 is CASRIDYEQYF. CDR3 coding DNA: TGTGCCAGCAGAATAGATTACGAGCAGTACTTC.